This TCR beta chain was recovered during a study of T-cell reconstitution after alpha-beta-depleted transplantation in children. Notes on the study in general: Approximately two months post-transplant, alpha-beta T cells reportedly originated from several hundred expanded graft clones. Newly produced T cells mostly accounted for T-cell counts and diversity one year post-transplant. Surviving thymic progenitors and recipient T cells were the source of high TCRbeta diversity at day 60 in some patients.

Using unique molecular identifiers, the investigators prepared the TCRbeta library. TCRdb re-analysed the PCR reads in MiXCR, keeping a single row per CDR3 protein. The sample has 480,000 or so distinct CDR3 sequences; approximately 10% are singletons. The sample holds many counts of this clonotype. Its antigen is as yet unknown. The clonotype comes from a child aged 2 to 10 with inherited bone marrow failure, due to receive a stem cell transplant. This specimen was PBMCs, taken before TCRalphabeta/CD19-depleted stem cell transplant.

The CDR3 nucleotides are TGCGCCAGCAGTGAGTGGGGGGTCCGCACTGAAGCTTTCTTT. It is translated as CASSEWGVRTEAFF. The rearrangement uses TRBV10-2 and TRBJ1-1; weak D call: TRBD1 (5 bases). Germline V lookup: CDR1 WSHSY, CDR2 SAAADI. Trimming shortened V by 1 base and J by 4 bases, and 10 bases separated the two germline ends. The CDR3 totals 14 residues.